This TCR beta chain was sequenced during a study of CD8+CD57+ T cells in acquired aplastic anemia. TCR beta VDJ combinations and CDR3 sequences were profiled from genomic DNA. TCRdb re-derived calls from the reads in MiXCR, one entry per CDR3 protein. In the table there are approximately 300,000 distinct CDR3 sequences, under 60% of which are singletons. Germline V lookup: CDR1 SEHNR, CDR2 FQNEAQ (reference sequence). Trimming took off 5 bases at V and 1 base at J, with 11 bases between the two ends. This CDR3 comprises 14 residues. Sequencing was done on patients that had shown CD8+CD57+ cell expansion by flow cytometry.

This TCR derives from a human donor with aplastic anemia. The sequencing sample was made of sorted CD4+, CD8+, or CD8+CD57+ T cells (not recorded which) from PBMCs. The genes are TRBV7-9 and TRBJ2-5; D remains ambiguous. The CDR3 protein is CASSPGPFQETQYF. The CDR3 region has the DNA TGTGCCAGCAGCCCAGGCCCATTCCAAGAGACCCAGTACTTC. The full variable domain, in which reference TRBV7-9 and TRBJ2-5 provide the parts outside the CDR3, is DTGVSQNPRHKITKRGQNVTFRCDPISEHNRLYWYRQTLGQGPEFLTYFQNEAQLEKSRLLSDRFSAERPKGSFSTLEIQRTEQGDSAMYLCASSPGPFQETQYFGPGTRLLVL.